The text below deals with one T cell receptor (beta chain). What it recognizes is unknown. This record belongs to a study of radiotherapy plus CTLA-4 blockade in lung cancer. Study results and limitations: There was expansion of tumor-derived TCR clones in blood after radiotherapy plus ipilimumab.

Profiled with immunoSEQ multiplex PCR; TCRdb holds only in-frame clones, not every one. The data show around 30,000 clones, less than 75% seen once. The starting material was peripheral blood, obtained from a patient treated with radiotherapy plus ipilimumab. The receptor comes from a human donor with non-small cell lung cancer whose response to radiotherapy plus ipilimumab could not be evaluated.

DNA for the CDR3: TGCGCCAGCAGCTGGGGGGGACCACCGAACACCGGGGAGCTGTTTTTT. Protein sequence: CASSWGGPPNTGELFF. The V call is TRBV5-1, the J call TRBJ2-2, with 7 bases fitting TRBD2. There are 16 residues in the CDR3. The trim removed 3 bases at V and 0 bases at J, leaving 5 bases unmatched. Germline V gene data show CDR1 as SGHRS and CDR2 as YFSETQ.